This T cell receptor (beta chain) was profiled in a study of blood T cell repertoires in COVID-19. Authors' analysis steps: Amplifying reference gene primers gave estimates of nucleated cell counts. TCRdb's copy holds only in-frame clones and misses some; the assay was immunoSEQ multiplex PCR. From that table come the V and J calls and clone size; the DNA was used to work out D and trimming. Here the sample spans 150,000 to 200,000 clones, approximately 87% being singletons. The sequenced material came from peripheral blood. This TCR was sampled from a woman in her sixties or seventies with COVID-19, enrolled during active disease.

This CDR3 is CSASWRYQETQYF. Here the CDR3 DNA reads TGCAGTGCTAGTTGGAGGTACCAAGAGACCCAGTACTTC. V is TRBV20-1 and J is TRBJ2-5; TRBD2 is a possible D gene (5 bases). The CDR3 loop spans 13 amino acids. V dropped 3 bases and J dropped 0 bases, with 8 bases sitting between them. The germline CDR1 and CDR2 sequences are DFQATT and SNEGSKA (reference sequence).